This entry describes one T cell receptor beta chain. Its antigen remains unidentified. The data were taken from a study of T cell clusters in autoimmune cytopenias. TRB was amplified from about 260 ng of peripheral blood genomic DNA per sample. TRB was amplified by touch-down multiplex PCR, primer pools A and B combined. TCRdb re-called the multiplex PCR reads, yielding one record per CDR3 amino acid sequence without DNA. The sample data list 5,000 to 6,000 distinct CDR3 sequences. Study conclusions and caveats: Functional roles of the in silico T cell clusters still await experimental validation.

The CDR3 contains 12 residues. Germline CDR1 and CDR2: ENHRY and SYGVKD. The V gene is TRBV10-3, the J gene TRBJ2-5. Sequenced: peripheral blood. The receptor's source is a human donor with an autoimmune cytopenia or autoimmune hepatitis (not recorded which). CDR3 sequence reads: CAISEPQETQYF.